The source of this T cell receptor (beta chain) is a study of blood T cell repertoires in COVID-19. Study summary: Acute and convalescent COVID-19 samples came from the United States, Italy and Spain.

In the authors' methods: Reference gene primer amplification gave estimated nucleated cell counts. Here immunoSEQ multiplex PCR was the method, and the copy in TCRdb shows in-frame clones only, minus some. The V and J calls and clone size are taken from that table; D and trimming were inferred from the DNA. The repertoire consists of about 210,000 clones, with under 90% occurring once and the leading ten covering around 10%. Those enrolled, adults aged 18 to 89 years, came from 24 US areas. The count of this clone is one. Germline V gives CDR1 MGHRA, CDR2 YSYEKL. Trimming removed 6 bases from V and 0 bases from J, with 12 bases in between. The CDR3 spans 16 residues.

Sequenced input: PBMCs or T cells enriched from blood (not recorded which). The chain recombines TRBV4-1 with TRBJ2-6; D is perhaps TRBD2 (5 bases). The sequence was collected from a woman between 50 and 59 years old with acute COVID-19. The CDR3 region is CASSKGLASGANVLTF. The CDR3 DNA sequence: TGCGCCAGCAGTAAAGGACTGGCCTCTGGGGCCAACGTCCTGACTTTC.